Listed below are T cell receptor beta chains from one sample, sequenced in a study of blood T cell repertoires in COVID-19. Using immunoSEQ multiplex PCR, the repertoire was profiled, and TCRdb retains in-frame clones only, with some absent. The data show 120,000 or so clones, over 75% seen once. Sequencing was done on a sample of peripheral blood. These receptors originate from a woman in her 70s with acute or convalescent COVID-19. The CDR3 runs from the conserved cysteine through the conserved F or W. Fields, in order: V gene, D gene, J gene, clone size, CDR3 protein, CDR3 DNA. A D gene is named only where the DNA matches it firmly. Rows may omit the clone size; those that give it use once, few, many or a size class.

TRBV7-2	TRBD1	TRBJ2-7	.	CASSLLGTGAGAEQYF	TGTGCCAGCAGCTTACTAGGGACAGGGGCTGGGGCCGAGCAGTACTTC
TRBV3-1/TRBV3-2	TRBD1	TRBJ1-2	.	CASSQAAGGSYGYTF	TGTGCCAGCAGCCAAGCGGCAGGGGGCAGCTATGGCTACACCTTC
TRBV18	TRBD1	TRBJ2-5	.	CASSFTGTGGEETQYF	TGTGCCAGCTCATTCACCGGGACAGGTGGGGAAGAGACCCAGTACTTC
TRBV20-1	.	TRBJ2-3	few	CSASSPSGTDTQYF	TGCAGTGCTAGTTCGCCTAGCGGCACAGATACGCAGTATTTT
TRBV29-1	.	TRBJ1-3	few	CSVGGRVAFGNTIYF	TGCAGCGTTGGGGGGAGGGTAGCTTTTGGAAACACCATATATTTT
TRBV25-1	TRBD1	TRBJ1-1	.	CASRDRVFTEAFF	TGTGCCAGCAGGGACAGGGTGTTCACTGAAGCTTTCTTT
TRBV6-1	TRBD1	TRBJ1-2	.	CASSDRGQGAHSYTF	TGTGCCAGCAGTGATAGAGGACAGGGGGCTCACAGCTACACCTTC
TRBV6-5	.	TRBJ1-6	.	CASAPGQYNSPLHF	TGTGCCAGCGCACCGGGACAATATAATTCACCCCTCCACTTT
TRBV21-1	.	TRBJ1-1	.	CASSTGQLNTEAFF	TGTGCCAGCAGCACCGGACAGCTGAACACTGAAGCTTTCTTT
TRBV13	TRBD1	TRBJ2-1	.	CASSLGPGQGLISEQFF	TGTGCCAGCAGCTTAGGGCCGGGACAGGGGTTGATCAGTGAGCAGTTCTTC
TRBV5-4	TRBD2	TRBJ2-5	.	CASSAGTGGETQYF	TGTGCCAGCAGCGCTGGAACGGGAGGAGAGACCCAGTACTTC
TRBV11-2	.	TRBJ1-2	.	CASSLDPGGPFYGYTF	TGTGCCAGCAGCTTAGATCCGGGTGGCCCTTTCTATGGCTACACCTTC
TRBV29-1	.	TRBJ1-2	.	CSADHRSYGYTF	TGCAGCGCCGACCACAGGAGCTATGGCTACACCTTC
TRBV7-8	.	TRBJ1-2	.	CASSPSTGGRGYTF	TGTGCCAGCAGCCCCTCCACGGGGGGACGGGGCTACACCTTC
TRBV18	.	TRBJ1-2	.	CASSPGQQYGYTF	TGTGCCAGCTCACCTGGGCAGCAGTATGGCTACACCTTC
TRBV4-3	.	TRBJ1-2	few	CASSQDQQEKRYGYTF	TGCGCCAGCAGCCAAGACCAGCAGGAAAAACGCTATGGCTACACCTTC
TRBV29-1	.	TRBJ2-3	.	CSVDGRDNTDTQYF	TGCAGCGTTGATGGCAGGGACAACACAGATACGCAGTATTTT
TRBV9	.	TRBJ2-1	.	CASSVLGGGRRNEQFF	TGTGCCAGCAGCGTTTTAGGCGGGGGCCGGAGGAATGAGCAGTTCTTC
TRBV9	TRBD1	TRBJ1-2	few	CASSVAGTGRLLVEGYTF	TGTGCCAGCAGCGTAGCGGGGACAGGGCGACTCCTGGTAGAAGGCTACACCTTC
TRBV7-9	.	TRBJ2-7	.	CASSLEGDPTYEQYF	TGTGCCAGCAGCTTAGAGGGAGACCCGACCTACGAGCAGTACTTC
TRBV5-1	.	TRBJ1-5	.	CASSLEPGVSNQPQHF	TGCGCCAGCAGCTTGGAACCCGGGGTAAGCAATCAGCCCCAGCATTTT
TRBV11-3	.	TRBJ1-6	.	CASSLEGWRGPWDNSPLHF	TGTGCCAGCAGCTTAGAGGGGTGGCGGGGCCCTTGGGATAATTCACCCCTCCACTTT
TRBV11-3	TRBD1	TRBJ1-3	.	CASSARYGTADSGNTIYF	TGTGCCAGCAGCGCGCGCTACGGGACAGCGGATTCTGGAAACACCATATATTTT
TRBV4-2	.	TRBJ2-3	.	CASSHAGDGGGADKQYF	TGTGCCAGCAGCCACGCCGGAGACGGCGGGGGCGCAGATAAGCAGTATTTT
TRBV6-2/TRBV6-3	.	TRBJ2-1	few	CASSYSDWSSYNEQFF	TGTGCCAGCAGTTACTCGGACTGGAGCTCCTACAATGAGCAGTTCTTC
TRBV7-9	.	TRBJ1-1	.	CASRLNTEAFF	TGTGCCAGCAGACTAAACACTGAAGCTTTCTTT
TRBV27	.	TRBJ2-1	.	CASGSRLLGNEQFF	TGTGCCAGCGGCTCCCGCCTGCTTGGCAATGAGCAGTTCTTC
TRBV11-3	TRBD2	TRBJ2-5	.	CASSLGTSGGMETQYF	TGTGCCAGCAGCTTAGGGACTAGCGGGGGGATGGAGACCCAGTACTTC
TRBV9	.	TRBJ2-3	.	CASSVELGQGPAPDTQYF	TGTGCCAGCAGCGTAGAGTTAGGGCAGGGGCCCGCCCCAGATACGCAGTATTTT
TRBV25-1	TRBD1	TRBJ1-6	.	CASSEYRGPGSPLHF	TGTGCCAGCAGTGAATACAGGGGGCCAGGCTCACCCCTCCACTTT
TRBV5-1	.	TRBJ1-5	.	CASSIDGLLPQHF	TGCGCCAGCAGCATAGACGGGTTGCTACCCCAGCATTTT
TRBV7-9	TRBD1	TRBJ1-3	.	CASSLARGLGNTIYF	TGTGCCAGCAGCTTAGCCAGGGGGCTAGGAAACACCATATATTTT
TRBV2	.	TRBJ1-5	few	CASSENSIHNQPQHF	TGTGCCAGCAGTGAAAATAGTATCCACAATCAGCCCCAGCATTTT
TRBV5-1	TRBD1	TRBJ1-4	few	CASSIGTGREKLFF	TGCGCCAGCAGCATCGGGACAGGAAGAGAAAAACTGTTTTTT
TRBV6-5	.	TRBJ1-5	.	CASSTHGGPQHF	TGTGCCAGCAGTACCCACGGGGGGCCCCAGCATTTT
TRBV5-1	TRBD2	TRBJ2-5	.	CASSLTSPGKTQYF	TGCGCCAGCAGCCTGACTAGCCCAGGAAAGACCCAGTACTTC
TRBV11-3	.	TRBJ2-2	.	CASSQSPGNSGELFF	TGTGCCAGCAGTCAATCACCGGGAAATTCCGGGGAGCTGTTTTTT
TRBV2	.	TRBJ1-3	.	CASSWGLGRNTIYF	TGTGCCAGCAGTTGGGGGCTTGGTCGAAACACCATATATTTT
TRBV5-1	TRBD1	TRBJ2-3	once	CASSAGQEGTDTQYF	TGCGCCAGCAGCGCTGGACAGGAGGGCACAGATACGCAGTATTTT
TRBV18	.	TRBJ1-5	.	CASSHEQGAGQPQHF	TGTGCCAGCTCACACGAACAGGGCGCCGGTCAGCCCCAGCATTTT
TRBV5-8	TRBD2	TRBJ2-3	few	CASSLGLAGADTQYF	TGTGCCAGCAGCCTGGGACTAGCGGGGGCAGATACGCAGTATTTT
TRBV5-4	TRBD1	TRBJ1-2	.	CASSRGVRDRIANYGYTF	TGTGCCAGCAGCCGAGGTGTTCGGGACAGAATAGCTAACTATGGCTACACCTTC
TRBV5-6	.	TRBJ1-6	.	CASSLGGDRSPLHF	TGTGCCAGCAGCTTGGGCGGTGATCGGTCACCCCTCCACTTT
TRBV19	TRBD1	TRBJ2-5	.	CASCVAGGETQYF	TGTGCCAGTTGCGTAGCAGGGGGAGAGACCCAGTACTTC
TRBV13	TRBD2	TRBJ2-5	.	CASSRQPLAGGRTQYF	TGTGCCAGCAGCCGACAACCCCTAGCGGGGGGGCGGACCCAGTACTTC
TRBV19	TRBD1	TRBJ1-5	.	CASSKTGQHSYSNQPQHF	TGTGCCAGTAGTAAGACGGGACAGCATTCTTATAGCAATCAGCCCCAGCATTTT
TRBV5-1	TRBD1	TRBJ2-2	.	CASSLGGGMFTGELFF	TGCGCCAGCAGCTTGGGAGGGGGCATGTTCACCGGGGAGCTGTTTTTT
TRBV6-5	TRBD1	TRBJ1-2	.	CASSSGDRAYGYTF	TGTGCCAGCAGTTCCGGGGACAGGGCCTATGGCTACACCTTC
TRBV27	.	TRBJ1-6	.	CASSFQNSPLHF	TGTGCCAGCAGTTTCCAAAATTCACCCCTCCACTTT
TRBV30	TRBD1	TRBJ1-1	.	CAWRQGAVTEAFF	TGTGCCTGGAGGCAGGGGGCTGTGACTGAAGCTTTCTTT
TRBV7-2	TRBD1	TRBJ1-1	.	CASRRDRAGTEAFF	TGTGCCAGCAGACGAGACAGGGCGGGGACTGAAGCTTTCTTT
TRBV15	.	TRBJ2-1	.	CATSRDIGPAYNEQFF	TGTGCCACCAGCAGAGATATTGGCCCAGCCTACAATGAGCAGTTCTTC
TRBV20-1	.	TRBJ1-2	.	CSVDSSYGYTF	TGCAGTGTAGATTCGAGTTATGGCTACACCTTC
TRBV10-1	TRBD1	TRBJ1-1	.	CASSGDSISTEAFF	TGCGCCAGCAGTGGGGACAGTATCTCCACTGAAGCTTTCTTT
TRBV20-1	TRBD2	TRBJ2-3	.	CSASHSGGVTDTQYF	TGCAGTGCTAGTCACAGCGGGGGGGTAACAGATACGCAGTATTTT
TRBV6-2/TRBV6-3	TRBD2	TRBJ2-3	once	CASSYVGLDTDTQYF	TGTGCCAGCAGTTACGTGGGACTAGACACAGATACGCAGTATTTT
TRBV5-1	.	TRBJ1-5	.	CASSLEGGYNQPQHF	TGCGCCAGCAGCTTAGAGGGAGGGTACAATCAGCCCCAGCATTTT
TRBV5-6	.	TRBJ2-5	.	CASSLRGLSQETQYF	TGTGCCAGCAGCTTGAGGGGACTGTCCCAAGAGACCCAGTACTTC
TRBV30	.	TRBJ1-5	.	CAWSLGEEQPQHF	TGTGCCTGGAGTTTAGGGGAGGAACAGCCCCAGCATTTT